Reported below is one T cell receptor (beta chain). Its antigen is not known. Some clones are missing from TCRdb's copy, which holds only in-frame ones; the method was immunoSEQ multiplex PCR. Of roughly 120,000 clones listed, about 90% are singletons. Both about-4-week and about-12-week second-dose recipients were combined. The sample is drawn from a study of T cell responses to AZD1222 COVID-19 vaccine. Regarding the study as a whole: Just a handful of AZD1222 recipients tested seropositive at baseline.

This sequence was found in an adult who received the AZD1222 COVID-19 vaccine. The source material was peripheral blood, sampled 28 days after the second AZD1222 dose.

The CDR3 DNA follows: TGTGCCATCAGCAGGGACATAAGTAATAATTCACCCCTCCACTTT. It encodes CAISRDISNNSPLHF. The rearrangement uses TRBV10-3 and TRBJ1-6, with D tentatively TRBD1 (6 bases). The V gene's germline CDR1 is ENHRY and CDR2 SYGVKD. The CDR3 runs to 15 residues. Trimming removed 6 bases from V and 5 bases from J, with 14 bases in between.